The 12 T cell receptor beta chains given below trace back to one sample, sequenced in a study of blood T cells in healthy people across ages (dated by TCRdb to between 2015 and 2017). Library creation used 5' RACE. Sequencer: Illumina HiSeq 2500. A second roughly 6 to 11 cycle PCR used a sample-barcoded 5' primer and a J-beta primer mix. TCRdb cleaned the public reads at Q25 with fastp, built clones with MiXCR and kept in-frame beta chains. CDR3 protein sequences are deduplicated, and each keeps its most common genes and DNA. The sample yields 600,000 to 650,000 distinct CDR3 sequences; roughly three fifths were counted once. The ten top clones hold about two fifths of the sample. Sequenced: blood. The receptors come from a man between 60 and 75 years old in good health.

The CDR3 reads CAISELGSSSPLHF. CDR3 coding DNA: TGTGCCATCAGTGAACTGGGGTCCTCTTCACCCCTCCACTTT. This chain uses TRBV10-3 with TRBJ1-6, with D hard to call. Germline V CDR1 and CDR2: ENHRY, SYGVKD. V lost 3 bases to trimming and J lost 9 bases, with 12 bases between them. The CDR3 length is 14 residues.

V usage is TRBV6-5 and J usage is TRBJ2-1, with 7 bases identical to TRBD2. Per germline, CDR1 MNHEY and CDR2 SVGAGI. With V trimmed by 5 bases and J by 3 bases, 13 bases remained unmatched. The CDR3 has 17 residues. The CDR3 protein is CASSRSSSGGGYNEQFF. DNA of the CDR3: TGTGCCAGCAGTCGCTCCAGTTCGGGCGGGGGCTACAATGAGCAGTTCTTC.

This chain connects TRBV29-1 to TRBJ2-3; D not certain. The V and J ends lost 5 bases and 13 bases respectively, with 16 bases between them. This CDR3 spans 11 amino acids. The germline V gene encodes CDR1 SQVTM and CDR2 ANQGSEA. CDR3 nucleotide sequence: TGCAGCGTTTACGCCAATAGCATTAAGTATTTT. It specifies CSVYANSIKYF.

The rearrangement uses TRBV12-5 and TRBJ2-3; D is undetermined. Germline V gives CDR1 LGHNT, CDR2 FRNRAP. The CDR3 length is 12 residues. The V and J ends lost 6 bases and 3 bases respectively, with 7 bases between them. This CDR3 reads CASGTVTDTQYF. The DNA of the CDR3 is TGTGCTAGTGGAACCGTTACAGATACGCAGTATTTT.

A note on this clonotype: The junction does not match germline at one end; this may be a read error. The chain links TRBV5-1 to TRBJ2-2; no reliable D call. Looked up from germline, CDR1 is SGHRS and CDR2 is YFSETQ. The CDR3 runs to 13 residues. As DNA, the CDR3 is TGCGCCAGCAACTTGGATGGGCCCGGGGAGCTGTTTTTT. This codes for CASNLDGPGELFF.

The V and J genes are TRBV20-1 and TRBJ2-7, with D perhaps assigned TRBD1 or TRBD2 (7 bases each). This CDR3 has 14 residues. Between the trimmed V and J ends, which lost 5 bases and 7 bases, there was a span of 21 bases. CDR1 and CDR2 from the germline V gene are DFQATT and SNEGSKA (reference sequence). In DNA, the CDR3 is TGCAGTGCTCAGGGGGGGGATTCTCCTCGGGAGCAGTACTTC. This sequence encodes CSAQGGDSPREQYF.

The gene calls are TRBV29-1 and TRBJ1-2; D is unclear. CDR1 and CDR2 from the germline V gene are SQVTM and ANQGSEA. Trimming pared 4 bases from V and 8 bases from J, leaving 5 bases between. This CDR3 comprises 9 residues. The CDR3 bases are TGCAGCGTTGCTGAAGGCTACACCTTC. It encodes CSVAEGYTF.

This clonotype turned up a few times. At one of its ends the junction is not consistent with the germline gene, which may arise from a read error. This sequence joins TRBV5-1 and TRBJ2-5, with D tentatively TRBD1 (5 bases). Germline V gene sequence: CDR1 SGHRS, CDR2 YFSETQ. The CDR3 loop spans 14 amino acids. The CDR3 reads CASSLEQGRETQYF. DNA of the CDR3: TGTGCCAGCAGTTTAGAGCAGGGTAGAGAGACCCAGTACTTC. The variable domain in full, with the rest retrieved from reference TRBV5-1 and TRBJ2-5, is KAGVTQTPRYLIKTRGQQVTLSCSPISGHRSVSWYQQTPGQGLQFLFEYFSETQRNKGNFPGRFSGRQFSNSRSEMNVSTLELGDSALYLCASSLEQGRETQYFGPGTRLLVL.

The genes are TRBV20-1 and TRBJ2-2; 9 bases fit TRBD1. The germline CDR1 and CDR2 sequences are DFQATT and SNEGSKA (reference sequence). With 6 bases clipped from V and 4 bases from J, the junction kept 3 bases outside the gene matches. The CDR3 sequence is 13 residues long. CDR3 protein: CSALTGGTGELFF. Written as DNA, the CDR3 is TGCAGTGCGCTGACAGGGGGCACCGGGGAGCTGTTTTTT.

The rearrangement links TRBV5-5 to TRBJ2-7; 10 bases fit TRBD2. The CDR3 runs to 15 residues. CDR1 SGHKS and CDR2 YYEKEE come from the germline V gene (reference sequence). J lost 2 bases, V lost 4 bases, and 6 bases had no gene match. CDR3 in amino acids: CASSGSGGTTYEQYF. The CDR3, as DNA: TGTGCCAGCAGCGGTAGCGGGGGGACCACCTACGAGCAGTACTTC.

CDR3 protein: CASSFPGTDQETQYF. The CDR3 nucleotides read TGTGCCAGCAGTTTTCCCGGGACGGATCAAGAGACCCAGTACTTC. The J gene is TRBJ2-5, the V gene TRBV6-1; D could derive from TRBD1 or TRBD2 (5 bases each). V lost 5 bases and J lost 2, with 15 bases in between. Germline loops: CDR1 MNHNS, CDR2 SASEGT. The CDR3 covers 15 residues.

The V gene is TRBV3-1, the J gene TRBJ2-5; 10 bases agree with TRBD2. The J segment lost 11 bases and the V segment lost 7 bases, leaving 16 bases of the junction unmatched. Germline lookup yields CDR1 LGHDT and CDR2 YNNKEL (reference sequence). The CDR3 runs to 15 residues. The CDR3, as DNA: TGTGCCAGCACACCGAGAGCTAGCGGGGGCAATGAGCAGTACTTC. Its protein is CASTPRASGGNEQYF.